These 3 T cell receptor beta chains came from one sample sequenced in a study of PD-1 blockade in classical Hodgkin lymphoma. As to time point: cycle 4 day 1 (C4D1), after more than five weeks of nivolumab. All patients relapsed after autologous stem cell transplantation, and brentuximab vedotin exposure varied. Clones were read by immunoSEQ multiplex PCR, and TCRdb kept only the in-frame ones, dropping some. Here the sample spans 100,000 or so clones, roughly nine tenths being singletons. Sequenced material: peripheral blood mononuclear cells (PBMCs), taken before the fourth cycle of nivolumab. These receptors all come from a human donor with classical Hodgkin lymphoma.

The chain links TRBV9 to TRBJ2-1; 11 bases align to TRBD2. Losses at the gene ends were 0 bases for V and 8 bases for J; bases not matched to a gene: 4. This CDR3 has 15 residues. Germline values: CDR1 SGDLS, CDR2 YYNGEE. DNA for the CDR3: TGTGCCAGCAGCGTAGCTAGCGGGAGGTTCTATGAGCAGTTCTTC. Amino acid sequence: CASSVASGRFYEQFF.

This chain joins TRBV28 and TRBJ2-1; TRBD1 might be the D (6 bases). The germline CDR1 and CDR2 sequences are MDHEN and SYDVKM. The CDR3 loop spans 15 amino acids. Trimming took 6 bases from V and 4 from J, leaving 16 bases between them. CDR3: CASSWTEGLYNEQFF. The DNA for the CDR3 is TGTGCCAGCAGCTGGACAGAGGGATTATACAATGAGCAGTTCTTC.

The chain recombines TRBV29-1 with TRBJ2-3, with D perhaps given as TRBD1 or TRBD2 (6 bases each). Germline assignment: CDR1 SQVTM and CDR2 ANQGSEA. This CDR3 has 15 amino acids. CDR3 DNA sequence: TGCAGTCTTAGGAGGGGGACGCTGGGAACGGATACGCAGTATTTT. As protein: CSLRRGTLGTDTQYF.